This TCR beta chain comes out of a study of T cells in Graves' hyperthyroidism and ophthalmopathy. Amplified TCR beta CDR3 regions derived from RNA transcripts. HTBI primers drove first-round RT-PCR of the TCR CDR3. TCRdb reprocessed the multiplex PCR reads via MiXCR and lists one record per CDR3 protein. The data show 250,000 to 300,000 distinct CDR3 sequences, approximately 14% seen once. This clonotype occurred a few times. Germline V gene lookup returns CDR1 SGHRS and CDR2 YFSETQ. J lost 1 base, V lost 4 bases, and 3 bases had no gene match. CDR3 length: 14 amino acids. Sequenced sample: blood. This sequence originates from a woman in her thirties or forties with Graves' hyperthyroidism. The chain joins TRBV5-1 to TRBJ2-3; 7 nucleotides align to TRBD2. CDR3 DNA sequence: TGCGCCAGCAGCCCACGGGGGGGCACAGATACGCAGTATTTT. The encoded protein is CASSPRGGTDTQYF.